Listed here is a single TCR beta chain. The target antigen is unknown. The source of the sample is a study of T cell responses to AZD1222 COVID-19 vaccine. Study conclusions and caveats: Spike-wide coverage was observed for vaccine-associated CD4 TCRs, with dominant responses at 160-218 and 743-854. AZD1222 recipients seropositive at baseline numbered only 5 or 6. Sampling that yielded the repertoires occurred only after the peak T cell response. Clonal diversity may have been underestimated in mostly white British donors.

The table came from immunoSEQ multiplex PCR; TCRdb's copy has only in-frame clones and leaves some out. The sample carries around 110,000 clones, roughly 87% recorded once. This CDR3 has 11 amino acids. From germline, CDR1 is MDHEN and CDR2 SYDVKM. V shed 6 bases and J shed 6 bases, with 8 bases lying between them. The TCR comes from an adult in good health. This chain connects TRBV28 to TRBJ1-2; D call uncertain. Here the sequenced sample was peripheral blood, taken on day 0 of AZD1222 vaccination. The CDR3 region has the DNA TGTGCCAGCAGACCCGAGCATGGCTACACCTTC. Encoded protein: CASRPEHGYTF.